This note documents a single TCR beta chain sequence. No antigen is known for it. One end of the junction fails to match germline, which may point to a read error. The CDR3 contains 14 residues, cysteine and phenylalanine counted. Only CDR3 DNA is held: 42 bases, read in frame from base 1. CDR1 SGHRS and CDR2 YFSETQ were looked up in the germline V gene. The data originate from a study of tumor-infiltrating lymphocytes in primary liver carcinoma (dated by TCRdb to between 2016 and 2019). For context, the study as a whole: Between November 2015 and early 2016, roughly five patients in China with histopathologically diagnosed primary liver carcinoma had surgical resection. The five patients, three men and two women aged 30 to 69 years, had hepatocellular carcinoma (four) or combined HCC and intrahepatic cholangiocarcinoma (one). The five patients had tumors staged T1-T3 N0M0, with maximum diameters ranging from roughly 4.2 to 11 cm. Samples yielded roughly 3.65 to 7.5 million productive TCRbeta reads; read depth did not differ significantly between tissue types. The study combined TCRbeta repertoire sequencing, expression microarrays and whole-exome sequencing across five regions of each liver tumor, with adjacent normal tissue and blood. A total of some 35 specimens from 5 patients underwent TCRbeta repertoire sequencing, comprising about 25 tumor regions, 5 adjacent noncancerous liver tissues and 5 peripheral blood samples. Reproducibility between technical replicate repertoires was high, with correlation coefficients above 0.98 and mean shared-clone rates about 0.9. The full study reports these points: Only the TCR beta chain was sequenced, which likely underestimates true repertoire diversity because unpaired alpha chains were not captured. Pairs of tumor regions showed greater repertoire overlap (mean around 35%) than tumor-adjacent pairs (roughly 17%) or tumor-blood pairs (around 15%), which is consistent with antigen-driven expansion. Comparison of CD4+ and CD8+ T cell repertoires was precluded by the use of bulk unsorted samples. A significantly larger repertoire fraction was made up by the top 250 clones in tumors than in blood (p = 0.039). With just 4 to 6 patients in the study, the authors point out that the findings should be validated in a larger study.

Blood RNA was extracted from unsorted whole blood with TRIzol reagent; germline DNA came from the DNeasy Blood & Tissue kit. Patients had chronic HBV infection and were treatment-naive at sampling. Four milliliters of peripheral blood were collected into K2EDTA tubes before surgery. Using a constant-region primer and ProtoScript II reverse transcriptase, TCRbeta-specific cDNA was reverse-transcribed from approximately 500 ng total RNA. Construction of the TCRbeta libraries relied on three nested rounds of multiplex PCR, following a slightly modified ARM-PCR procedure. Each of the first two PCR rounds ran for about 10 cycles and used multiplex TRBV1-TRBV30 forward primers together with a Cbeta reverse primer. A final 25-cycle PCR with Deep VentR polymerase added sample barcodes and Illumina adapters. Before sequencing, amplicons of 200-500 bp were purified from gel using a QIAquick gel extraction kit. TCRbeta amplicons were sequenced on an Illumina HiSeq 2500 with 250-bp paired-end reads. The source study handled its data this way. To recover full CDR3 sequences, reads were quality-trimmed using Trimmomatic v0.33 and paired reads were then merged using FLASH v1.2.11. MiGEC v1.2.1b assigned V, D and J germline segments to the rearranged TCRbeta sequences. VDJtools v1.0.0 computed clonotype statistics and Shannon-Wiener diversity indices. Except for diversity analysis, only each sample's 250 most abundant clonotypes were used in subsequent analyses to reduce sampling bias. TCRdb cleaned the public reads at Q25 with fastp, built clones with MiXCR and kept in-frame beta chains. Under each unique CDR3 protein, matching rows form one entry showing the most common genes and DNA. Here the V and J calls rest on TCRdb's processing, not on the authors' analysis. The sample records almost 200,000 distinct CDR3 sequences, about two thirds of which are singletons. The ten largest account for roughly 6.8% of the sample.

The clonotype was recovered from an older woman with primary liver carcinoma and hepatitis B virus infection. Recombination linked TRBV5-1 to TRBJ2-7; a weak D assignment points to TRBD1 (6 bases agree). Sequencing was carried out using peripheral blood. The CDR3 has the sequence CDSSLDSQAYEQYF. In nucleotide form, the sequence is TGCGACAGCAGCTTGGACAGCCAAGCCTACGAGCAGTATTTC.